These 20 T cell receptor beta chains came from one sample sequenced in a study of metastatic and nonmetastatic thyroid tumors. All patients were treatment-naive before thyroid surgery. MiXCR re-clonotyped the PCR reads for TCRdb. The sample consists of about 56,000 clones, 30% of them appearing once. The sequencing sample was made of blood. The receptors here all came from a female donor with papillary thyroid cancer or a benign thyroid nodule (not recorded which). Some clones in this sample may be carry-over from other donors' samples.

The chain couples TRBV9 to TRBJ1-2; D uncertain. CDR3 length: 14 residues. Per the germline V gene, CDR1 is SGDLS and CDR2 is YYNGEE. Trimming cost V 4 bases and J 3 bases, with 13 bases left between them. The CDR3 nucleotides read TGTGCCAGCAGCCCCAGCGAGGGAGACTATGGCTACACCTTC. Amino acid sequence: CASSPSEGDYGYTF.

CDR3 residues: CSATRRANTGELFF. The CDR3 DNA reads as TGCAGTGCTACCCGACGGGCGAACACCGGGGAGCTGTTTTTT. The chain is built from TRBV20-1 and TRBJ2-2; no definite D call. Trimming removed 4 bases at V and 0 bases at J, with 9 bases between. Germline CDR1 is DFQATT and CDR2 is SNEGSKA (reference sequence). The CDR3 sequence is 14 residues long.

About this clone itself: One junction end disagrees with the germline gene, perhaps due to a read error. The V call is TRBV6-1, the J call TRBJ2-7, with D unclear. The CDR3 consists of 12 residues. Germline-derived CDR1 and CDR2 are MNHNS and SASEGT. DNA of the CDR3: TGTGCCAGCAGCCCCAACTCCTACGATCAGTACTTC. Translating gives CASSPNSYDQYF.

The chain links TRBV6-1 to TRBJ2-5; TRBD1 agrees at 10 bases. Germline V CDR1 and CDR2: MNHNS, SASEGT. The J segment lost 7 bases and the V segment lost 6 bases, leaving 11 bases of the junction unmatched. This CDR3 comprises 15 residues. The CDR3 here is CASSRKPGQGRTQYF. For the CDR3, the DNA is TGTGCCAGCAGCCGGAAGCCGGGACAGGGGAGGACCCAGTACTTC.

This clone was counted a few times. This chain uses TRBV2 with TRBJ2-1; TRBD2 matches 8 bases. The CDR3 totals 14 residues. Looked up from germline, CDR1 is SNHLY and CDR2 is FYNNEI. The trim removed 7 bases at V and 3 bases at J, leaving 5 bases unmatched. The CDR3 sequence is CASMPGTSYNEQFF. The CDR3 DNA follows: TGTGCCAGCATGCCGGGGACTAGCTACAATGAGCAGTTCTTC.

Judged by abundance, this clone is medium-sized. The V call is TRBV15, the J call TRBJ1-5, with a possible D match to TRBD1 (6 bases). V was clipped by 0 bases and J by 7 bases, with 7 bases between them. Looked up from germline, CDR1 is LNHNV and CDR2 is YYDKDF (reference sequence). CDR3 length equals 13 residues. The chain's CDR3 is CATSRERGQPQHF. The DNA of the CDR3 is TGTGCCACCAGCAGAGAAAGGGGGCAGCCCCAGCATTTT.

The chain has TRBV3-1 and TRBJ2-7; a possible D gene is TRBD2 (5 bases). This CDR3 has 11 amino acids. V was trimmed by 4 bases and J by 4 bases, leaving 5 bases between them. Germline values: CDR1 LGHDT, CDR2 YNNKEL (reference sequence). In DNA, the CDR3 is TGTGCCAGCAGCCGGACTTACGAGCAGTACTTC. As protein: CASSRTYEQYF.

The chain is built from TRBV27 and TRBJ2-7, with 10 bases fitting TRBD1. The CDR3 runs 14 residues. Germline V gene sequence: CDR1 MNHEY, CDR2 SMNVEV (reference sequence). J lost 4 bases, V lost 4 bases, and 4 bases had no gene match. The CDR3 DNA sequence: TGTGCCAGCAGTTATCGGGACAGGGGATACGAGCAGTACTTC. The encoded protein is CASSYRDRGYEQYF.

This clone has ten or more counts. The rearrangement uses TRBV20-1 and TRBJ1-1, with D possibly matching TRBD1 (5 bases). Germline V gene sequence: CDR1 DFQATT, CDR2 SNEGSKA (reference sequence). This CDR3 has 13 residues. V lost 6 bases, J lost 3 bases, and 14 bases lay in between. DNA for the CDR3: TGCAGTGCCCTAAAGGAAGGGGACACTGAAGCTTTCTTT. Amino acid sequence: CSALKEGDTEAFF.

This clone appeared a few times. The junction differs from germline at one of its ends, possibly a read error. The V and J genes are TRBV19 and TRBJ2-1; TRBD2 might be the D (5 bases). The CDR3 spans 12 residues. Germline V gene sequence: CDR1 LNHDA, CDR2 SQIVND (reference sequence). CDR3 protein: CASSMRGNEQSF. Written as DNA, the CDR3 is TGTGCCAGTAGTATGAGAGGGAATGAGCAGTCCTTC.

This clone is labeled as medium-sized. The chain has TRBV19 and TRBJ1-2, with TRBD1 identical over 8 bases. V shed 10 bases, J shed 8 bases, and the junction held 15 bases outside the gene matches. The CDR3 consists of 14 residues. CDR1 is LNHDA and CDR2 is SQIVND in the germline V gene (reference sequence). In DNA, the CDR3 is TGTGCCACCGAGACTCACAGGGGGAAGTCGGGCTACACCTTC. It is translated as CATETHRGKSGYTF.

The gene calls are TRBV19 and TRBJ1-2; 8 bases align to TRBD1. The germline V gene has CDR1 LNHDA and CDR2 SQIVND (reference sequence). V lost 8 bases to trimming and J lost 4 bases; unmatched junction nucleotides: 3. The CDR3 sequence is 12 residues long. The CDR3 region has the DNA TGTGCCAGTGCAGGGGGCGGCTATGGCTACACCTTC. It is translated as CASAGGGYGYTF.

This chain links TRBV7-2 with TRBJ1-1; the D gene is possibly TRBD1 (6 bases). The CDR3 has 14 amino acids. The V gene's germline CDR1 is SGHTA and CDR2 FQGNSA. Trimming left V 2 bases short and J 6 bases short, with 13 bases between. The chain's CDR3 is CASSLSAWTAEAFF. CDR3 bases: TGTGCCAGCAGCTTATCGGCCTGGACAGCTGAAGCTTTCTTT. Complete variable domain (other parts from reference TRBV7-2 and TRBJ1-1): GAGVSQSPSNKVTEKGKDVELRCDPISGHTALYWYRQSLGQGLEFLIYFQGNSAPDKSGLPSDRFSAERTGGSVSTLTIQRTQQEDSAVYLCASSLSAWTAEAFFGQGTRLTVV.

The chain employs TRBV28 and TRBJ1-3; 7 bases are shared with TRBD1. This CDR3 comprises 16 residues. The J segment lost 0 bases and the V segment lost 5 bases, leaving 7 bases of the junction unmatched. Looked up from germline, CDR1 is MDHEN and CDR2 is SYDVKM. The CDR3 spells CASSPAGTASGNTIYF. In nucleotides, the CDR3 is TGTGCCAGCAGTCCCGCCGGGACAGCCTCTGGAAACACCATATATTTT.

This clone showed up just a few times. The chain joins TRBV7-2 to TRBJ2-7; no clear D gene. This CDR3 region has 12 residues. V lost 6 bases and J lost 3, with 9 bases in between. CDR1 SGHTA and CDR2 FQGNSA come from the germline V gene. The CDR3 region has the DNA TGTGCCAGCAGACTCTCGGGCTACGAGCAGTACTTC. Protein sequence: CASRLSGYEQYF.

The chain combines TRBV7-6 with TRBJ1-1; D is uncertain. The CDR3 covers 13 residues. The germline CDR1 and CDR2 sequences are SGHVS and FNYEAQ. V was trimmed by 5 bases and J by 3 bases, leaving 10 bases between them. The CDR3 nucleotides read TGTGCCAGCAGCCCAAGAAGAGACACTGAAGCTTTCTTT. It specifies CASSPRRDTEAFF.

J is TRBJ2-7 and V is TRBV28, with TRBD1 identical over 8 bases. The CDR3 loop spans 13 amino acids. CDR1 is MDHEN and CDR2 is SYDVKM in the germline V gene. V was pared by 5 bases and J by 4 bases, with 4 bases of the junction left unmatched. CDR3 sequence: CASSRTGSYEQYF. The CDR3 nucleotides read TGTGCCAGCAGTAGGACAGGGTCATACGAGCAGTACTTC.

The chain has TRBV24-1 and TRBJ2-2; D is perhaps TRBD2 (6 bases). Trimming stripped 0 bases from V and 6 bases from J, with 7 bases between. From germline, CDR1 is KGHDR and CDR2 SFDVKD. The CDR3 is 14 residues long. This chain's CDR3 is CATSDLGEAGELFF. In nucleotides, the CDR3 is TGTGCCACCAGTGATTTGGGGGAGGCCGGGGAGCTGTTTTTT.

The chain couples TRBV12-3 or TRBV12-4 to TRBJ2-1; D not certain. The CDR3 has 14 amino acids. Deletions cut 5 bases from V and 4 bases from J, with 12 bases between. CDR3 amino acids: CASSGPGLYNEQFF. The CDR3 region has the DNA TGTGCCAGCAGTGGGCCCGGGCTATACAATGAGCAGTTCTTC.

The chain recombines TRBV7-8 with TRBJ1-1; 9 positions agree with TRBD1. This CDR3 contains 15 residues. From germline, CDR1 is SGHVS and CDR2 FQNEAQ. The V and J ends lost 2 bases and 6 bases, in that order; junction bases with no gene match: 7. CDR3 DNA sequence: TGTGCCAGCAGCTTAAGGTTGGGACAGGGACCTGAAGCTTTCTTT. Protein sequence: CASSLRLGQGPEAFF.